This TCR beta chain came from a study of cytomegalovirus exposure and HLA in healthy donors. Study overall: Across roughly 400 genotyped donors, more than 75% landed in the Caucasian-associated ancestry cluster.

Note on this clone: The antigen remains unidentified.

Findings and caveats of the study: Common viral pathogens seemed to be connected with several of the most significant clusters, according to a later analysis. TCR beta V segments were, for the most part, productive about 87% or about 30% of the time in an earlier analysis.

From germline, CDR1 is SNHLY and CDR2 FYNNEI. V was pared by 6 bases and J by 6 bases, with 8 bases of the junction left unmatched. The CDR3 runs to 13 residues. PCR amplification relied on 60 Vbeta primers (plus 13 Jbeta primers). TCRdb keeps only in-frame clones here, not all; method: immunoSEQ multiplex PCR. The repertoire holds approximately 130,000 clones, about 80% seen once, with 2.5% to 3% in the top ten. The donors comprised healthy bone marrow donors. The receptor's source is a boy between 2 and 15 years old in good health and CMV-seronegative. Sequencing input: PBMCs. The rearrangement joins TRBV2 to TRBJ2-7; 7 bases match TRBD1. The CDR3 DNA is TGTGCCAGCAGGGCCACAGGGGTGGGCGAGCAGTACGTC. Amino acid sequence: CASRATGVGEQYV.